This TCR beta chain was retrieved from a study of vaccination effects on CD4 cells after COVID-19. Libraries were prepared by immunoSEQ multiplex PCR; TCRdb keeps only in-frame clonotypes and omits some of them. The sample holds around 53,000 clones, approximately 73% seen once. The ends were cut back, 1 base at V and 0 bases at J, with 4 bases in the middle. CDR3 length equals 14 residues. Per the germline V gene, CDR1 is MNHNS and CDR2 is SASEGT. This clone was counted a single time. Its specificity is unknown. In the ViraFEST assay, antigen-specific CD4+ clonotypes were identified by expansion after peptide-pool stimulation. Culture lasted around eleven days before CD4+ T cell isolation. This individual tested PCR-positive for SARS-CoV-2 infection between March and December 2020.

The sequencing used CD4+ T cells from PBMCs cultured with HIV peptides, collected before COVID-19 vaccination. Subset meaning: HIV-1 Nef peptide pool negative control/reference culture. The sequence derives from a human donor who had a prior SARS-CoV-2 infection. This chain uses TRBV6-1 with TRBJ1-3; D gene ambiguous. The CDR3 DNA reads as TGTGCCAGCAGTGAAGGAGCCTCTGGAAACACCATATATTTT. Translating it yields CASSEGASGNTIYF.